The next 24 T cell receptor beta chains were all read from a single sample in a study of post-analysis software for immune sequencing data. These receptors have no known antigen. Notes on the study in general: Controls showed lower frequencies than patients for four to six TRBV segments, and TRBV5-6, TRBV5-1 and TRBV20-1 were among these.

Unique molecular identifiers were built into the TCR beta cDNA libraries. MiXCR was run by TCRdb on the PCR reads, yielding one entry per CDR3 protein. The table has some 690,000 distinct CDR3 sequences, roughly 27% seen once; the top ten hold roughly 0.53%. The sequenced material came from blood. Receptors were obtained from a girl aged 5-17 years with multiple sclerosis.

This clonotype was detected only a few times. The chain employs TRBV28 and TRBJ1-5, with TRBD1 matching over 7 bases. J was trimmed by 5 bases and V by 1 base; bases with no gene match: 8. Germline lookup yields CDR1 MDHEN and CDR2 SYDVKM. This CDR3 is built from 16 residues. CDR3: CASSLFGQGVYQPQHF. The CDR3 nucleotides read TGTGCCAGCAGTTTATTCGGGCAGGGGGTTTATCAGCCCCAGCATTTT.

The chain links TRBV7-9 to TRBJ2-1; 10 nucleotides agree with TRBD2. The V segment lost 5 bases and the J segment 1 base; nucleotides outside the gene matches: 8. Germline V gene lookup returns CDR1 SEHNR and CDR2 FQNEAQ (reference sequence). There are 17 residues in the CDR3. In DNA form, the CDR3 reads TGTGCCAGCAGCACGACAAGCGGGGGGGCTTCCTACAATGAGCAGTTCTTC. As protein: CASSTTSGGASYNEQFF. The variable domain in full, with the rest retrieved from reference TRBV7-9 and TRBJ2-1, is DTGVSQNPRHKITKRGQNVTFRCDPISEHNRLYWYRQTLGQGPEFLTYFQNEAQLEKSRLLSDRFSAERPKGSFSTLEIQRTEQGDSAMYLCASSTTSGGASYNEQFFGPGTRLTVL.

The CDR3 region is CASSFSSTGVLYNEQFF. The DNA for the CDR3 is TGTGCCAGCAGTTTCTCTTCAACAGGGGTCCTCTACAATGAGCAGTTCTTC. The chain recombines TRBV27 with TRBJ2-1, with TRBD1 matching over 7 bases. This CDR3 is built from 17 residues. V lost 3 bases and J lost 3; bases outside the gene matches: 11. Germline V lookup: CDR1 MNHEY, CDR2 SMNVEV (reference sequence).

This clonotype was counted ten times or more. The rearrangement joins TRBV29-1 to TRBJ2-4, with 12 nucleotides matching TRBD1. The DNA end lines up better with TRBJ2-7; the J call may be wrong. The CDR3 totals 15 residues. The germline gives CDR1 SQVTM, CDR2 ANQGSEA. This chain's CDR3 is CSVASGTGGIYEQYF. CDR3 DNA: TGCAGCGTGGCTTCCGGGACAGGGGGCATCTACGAGCAGTACTTC.

V is TRBV27 and J is TRBJ2-3, with unresolved D. The germline V gene encodes CDR1 MNHEY and CDR2 SMNVEV (reference sequence). This CDR3 is 11 amino acids long. Trimming shortened V by 6 bases and J by 8 bases, and 9 bases separated the two germline ends. CDR3 amino acids: CASRYGLTQYF. The CDR3 region has the DNA TGTGCCAGCAGGTATGGGCTTACGCAGTATTTT.

Only a few counts were recorded for this clonotype. This sequence joins TRBV12-3 or TRBV12-4 and TRBJ1-1; no reliable D call. The CDR3 is made up of 11 amino acids. The V end lost 1 base, the J end lost 9 bases, and 6 bases lay between the germline ends. CDR3 bases: TGTGCCAGCAGTTTAGGGCAGAAAGCTTTCTTT. Translation gives CASSLGQKAFF.

The V and J genes are TRBV20-1 and TRBJ2-1, with D perhaps being TRBD1 or TRBD2 (5 bases each). The CDR3 consists of 9 residues. Germline V gives CDR1 DFQATT, CDR2 SNEGSKA (reference sequence). Between the trimmed V and J ends, which lost 3 bases and 15 bases, there was a span of 9 bases. The CDR3 sequence is CSASGTTFF. The CDR3, as DNA: TGCAGTGCTAGCGGGACGACGTTCTTC.

The chain joins TRBV11-2 to TRBJ2-3, with TRBD2 matching 8 bases. The germline gives CDR1 SGHAT, CDR2 FQNNGV. This CDR3 is built from 17 residues. J lost 4 bases, V lost 5 bases, and 14 bases had no gene match. CDR3 residues: CASSPTGQREYPDTQYF. CDR3 coding DNA: TGTGCCAGCAGCCCAACGGGGCAGCGGGAGTACCCAGATACGCAGTATTTT.

The gene calls are TRBV5-1 and TRBJ1-2; D is possibly TRBD1 (5 bases). In germline, CDR1 is SGHRS, CDR2 YFSETQ. V lost 3 bases to trimming and J lost 8 bases, with 11 bases between them. The CDR3 has 12 amino acids. The CDR3 loop is CASSSGPVGYTF. DNA for the CDR3: TGCGCCAGCAGCTCGGGACCGGTAGGCTACACCTTC.

This clonotype came up a few times. This rearrangement joins TRBV20-1 to TRBJ1-6, with D possibly TRBD1 on 6 matching bases. In germline, CDR1 is DFQATT, CDR2 SNEGSKA (reference sequence). V was clipped by 5 bases and J by 6 bases, with 17 bases between them. This CDR3 comprises 15 residues. In DNA form, the CDR3 reads TGCAGTGCTTCCCCCCGGACAGAACGTAATTCACCCCTCCACTTT. Translation: CSASPRTERNSPLHF.

The J gene is TRBJ2-5, the V gene TRBV20-1; no clear D gene. The germline gives CDR1 DFQATT, CDR2 SNEGSKA (reference sequence). The V end was cut by 0 bases, the J end by 2 bases, with 7 bases between. This CDR3 contains 13 residues. The CDR3 DNA is TGCAGTGCTAGAGATACAATACAAGAGACCCAGTACTTC. Its translation is CSARDTIQETQYF.

This clonotype has more than one count but fewer than ten. The chain combines TRBV3-1 with TRBJ1-1; D is unresolved. V lost 2 bases and J lost 1, with 5 bases in between. Per germline, CDR1 LGHDT and CDR2 YNNKEL (reference sequence). This CDR3 has 13 amino acids. Written as DNA, the CDR3 is TGTGCCAGCAGCCAAACAGAGAACACTGAAGCTTTCTTT. As protein: CASSQTENTEAFF.

The chain couples TRBV7-2 to TRBJ2-7; weak D call: TRBD1 (5 bases). V lost 7 bases to trimming and J lost 0 bases, with 10 bases between them. Germline V gene sequence: CDR1 SGHTA, CDR2 FQGNSA. The CDR3 is 13 amino acids. The CDR3 bases are TGTGCCAGCAACCAACAGGCCTCCTACGAGCAGTACTTC. Translating gives CASNQQASYEQYF.

This chain uses TRBV7-2 with TRBJ2-5; D ambiguous. V shed 2 bases and J shed 1 base, with 5 bases lying between them. This CDR3 contains 13 residues. CDR1 and CDR2 (germline): SGHTA, FQGNSA. The CDR3 reads CASSLKVQETQYF. In DNA, the CDR3 is TGTGCCAGCAGCTTAAAAGTCCAAGAGACCCAGTACTTC.

The chain employs TRBV27 and TRBJ2-1; TRBD1 or TRBD2 may be the D gene (5 bases each). V was trimmed by 7 bases and J by 8 bases, leaving 21 bases between them. This CDR3 is built from 15 residues. Germline V gene sequence: CDR1 MNHEY, CDR2 SMNVEV (reference sequence). The CDR3 here is CASTSWGSTRDEQFF. The CDR3, as DNA: TGTGCCAGCACCTCGTGGGGGTCCACCCGGGATGAGCAGTTCTTC.

The chain combines TRBV27 with TRBJ2-1, with D possibly being TRBD1 or TRBD2 (5 bases each). Trimming cost V 3 bases and J 6 bases, with 15 bases left between them. CDR1 is MNHEY, CDR2 SMNVEV, per germline (reference sequence). CDR3 length: 15 residues. Here the CDR3 reads CASSFPGTQRNEQFF. The CDR3 nucleotides read TGTGCCAGCAGTTTCCCCGGGACCCAACGCAATGAGCAGTTCTTC.

The chain recombines TRBV7-7 with TRBJ2-5, with D perhaps matching TRBD2 (6 bases). Per the germline V gene, CDR1 is SSHAT and CDR2 is FNYEAQ (reference sequence). CDR3 length equals 15 residues. The ends were cut back, 5 bases at V and 3 bases at J, with 16 bases in the middle. CDR3 DNA: TGTGCCAGCAGCCCCCGGGGCGGGGCAGAAGAGACCCAGTACTTC. It specifies CASSPRGGAEETQYF.

V is TRBV27 and J is TRBJ2-1, with 16 bases that match TRBD2. The CDR3 runs to 18 residues. Per the germline V gene, CDR1 is MNHEY and CDR2 is SMNVEV (reference sequence). The V and J ends lost 4 bases and 5 bases, in that order; junction bases with no gene match: 8. CDR3 sequence reads: CASSSYGTSGRAHNEQFF. CDR3 DNA sequence: TGTGCCAGCAGTTCTTACGGGACTAGCGGGAGGGCACACAATGAGCAGTTCTTC.

V usage is TRBV14 and J usage is TRBJ2-4; no firm D call. The DNA end favors TRBJ2-7, so the J call may be wrong. The CDR3 has 18 amino acids. Germline values: CDR1 SGHDN, CDR2 FVKESK. CDR3: CASSQGSLLSDSSYEQYF. The CDR3, as DNA: TGTGCCAGCAGCCAAGGGAGCCTTTTGTCCGATTCGTCGTACGAGCAGTACTTC.

This clonotype was found once. A much larger clone sits a single nucleotide away, making a read error possible. The chain is built from TRBV29-1 and TRBJ2-1; 7 nucleotides line up with TRBD1. V was pared by 7 bases and J by 0 bases, with 6 bases of the junction left unmatched. Germline V gene sequence: CDR1 SQVTM, CDR2 ANQGSEA. The CDR3 length is 14 residues. This CDR3 reads CSAIAGGSYNEQFF. DNA for the CDR3: TGCAGCGCAATTGCAGGGGGCTCCTACAATGAGCAGTTCTTC.

The chain recombines TRBV20-1 with TRBJ1-5; no clear D gene. This CDR3 is 16 amino acids long. Deletions cut 2 bases from V and 2 bases from J, with 16 bases between. The germline V gene has CDR1 DFQATT and CDR2 SNEGSKA (reference sequence). CDR3: CSARLPPWGRNQPQHF. The CDR3 DNA is TGCAGTGCTAGACTCCCCCCGTGGGGTCGCAATCAGCCCCAGCATTTT.

The chain couples TRBV6-5 to TRBJ1-3; TRBD1 might be the D (6 bases). Germline assignment: CDR1 MNHEY and CDR2 SVGAGI. Trimming shortened V by 6 bases and J by 0 bases, and 9 bases separated the two germline ends. The length of the CDR3 is 14 residues. The CDR3 spells CASRSQGSGNTIYF. DNA of the CDR3: TGTGCCAGCAGGTCACAGGGCTCTGGAAACACCATATATTTT.

The chain is built from TRBV5-1 and TRBJ2-5, with 11 bases lining up with TRBD1. The J call may be wrong; the DNA end is better matched by TRBJ2-7. This CDR3 region has 15 residues. The germline V gene has CDR1 SGHRS and CDR2 YFSETQ. The CDR3 spells CASSLGDRGTDEQYF. The DNA for the CDR3 is TGCGCCAGCAGCTTGGGGGACAGGGGGACAGACGAGCAGTACTTC.

The chain's CDR3 is CASSVQGGDEKLFF. In nucleotides, the CDR3 is TGTGCCAGCAGCGTACAGGGAGGGGATGAAAAACTGTTTTTT. The chain recombines TRBV7-9 with TRBJ1-4; perhaps TRBD1 as D (6 bases). The V end was cut by 5 bases, the J end by 6 bases, with 13 bases between. The CDR3 extends over 14 amino acids. Per the germline V gene, CDR1 is SEHNR and CDR2 is FQNEAQ (reference sequence). The full variable domain, completed using reference TRBV7-9 and TRBJ1-4, is DTGVSQNPRHKITKRGQNVTFRCDPISEHNRLYWYRQTLGQGPEFLTYFQNEAQLEKSRLLSDRFSAERPKGSFSTLEIQRTEQGDSAMYLCASSVQGGDEKLFFGSGTQLSVL.